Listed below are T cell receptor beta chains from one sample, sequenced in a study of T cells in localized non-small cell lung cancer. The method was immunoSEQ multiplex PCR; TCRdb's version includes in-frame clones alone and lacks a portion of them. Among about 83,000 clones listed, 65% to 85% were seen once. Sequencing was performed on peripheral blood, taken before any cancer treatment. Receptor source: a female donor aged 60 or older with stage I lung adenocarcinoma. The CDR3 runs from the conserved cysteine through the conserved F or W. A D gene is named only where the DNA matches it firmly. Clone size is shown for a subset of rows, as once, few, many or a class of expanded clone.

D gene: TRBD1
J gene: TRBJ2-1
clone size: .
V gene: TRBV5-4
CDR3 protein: CASKKGDRGRVGYNEQFF
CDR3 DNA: TGTGCCAGCAAAAAAGGGGACAGGGGGAGGGTTGGGTACAATGAGCAGTTCTTC

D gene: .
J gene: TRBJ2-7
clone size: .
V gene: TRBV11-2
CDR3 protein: CASSLTQNYEQYF
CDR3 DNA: TGTGCCAGCAGCTTAACGCAAAACTACGAGCAGTACTTC

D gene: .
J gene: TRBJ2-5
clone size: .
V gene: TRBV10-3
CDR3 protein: CAISDPGKYQETQYF
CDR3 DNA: TGTGCCATCAGTGACCCGGGGAAGTACCAAGAGACCCAGTACTTC

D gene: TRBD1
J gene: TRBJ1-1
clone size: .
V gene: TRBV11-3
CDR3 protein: CASSPRDSNTEAFF
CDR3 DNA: TGTGCCAGCAGCCCTCGGGACAGTAACACTGAAGCTTTCTTT

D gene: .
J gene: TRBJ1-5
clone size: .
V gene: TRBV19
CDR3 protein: CASSSTVTSNQPQHF
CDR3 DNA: TGTGCCAGTAGTTCTACGGTAACAAGTAATCAGCCCCAGCATTTT

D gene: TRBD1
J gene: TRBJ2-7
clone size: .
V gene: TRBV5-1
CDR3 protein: CASSLRGQAYYEQYF
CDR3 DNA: TGCGCCAGCAGCTTGAGGGGACAGGCGTACTACGAGCAGTACTTC

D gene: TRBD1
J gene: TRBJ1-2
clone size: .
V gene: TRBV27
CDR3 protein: CASSSGGAGYGYTF
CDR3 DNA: TGTGCCAGCAGTTCAGGGGGCGCAGGCTATGGCTACACCTTC

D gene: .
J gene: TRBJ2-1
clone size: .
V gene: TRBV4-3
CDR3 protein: CASSQDPARRNNEQFF
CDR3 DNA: TGCGCCAGCAGCCAAGATCCGGCCCGACGGAACAATGAGCAGTTCTTC

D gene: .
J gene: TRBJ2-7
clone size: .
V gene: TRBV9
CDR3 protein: CASSVTLETYEQYF
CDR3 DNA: TGTGCCAGCAGCGTGACACTAGAAACCTACGAGCAGTACTTC

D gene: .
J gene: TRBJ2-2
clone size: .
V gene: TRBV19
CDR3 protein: CASSWTGELFF
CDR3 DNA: TGTGCCAGTAGTTGGACCGGGGAGCTGTTTTTT

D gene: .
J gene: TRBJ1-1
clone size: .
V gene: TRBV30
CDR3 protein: CAWSVRGAGTEAFF
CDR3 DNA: TGTGCCTGGAGTGTACGGGGGGCCGGCACTGAAGCTTTCTTT

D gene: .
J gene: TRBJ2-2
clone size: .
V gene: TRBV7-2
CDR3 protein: CASSPTATRTGELFF
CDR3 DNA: TGTGCCAGCAGCCCGACGGCCACCCGCACCGGGGAGCTGTTTTTT

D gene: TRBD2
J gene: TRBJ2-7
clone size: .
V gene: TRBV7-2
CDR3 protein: CASSLTGTRDEQYF
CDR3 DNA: TGTGCCAGCAGCTTAACCGGGACTAGAGACGAGCAGTACTTC

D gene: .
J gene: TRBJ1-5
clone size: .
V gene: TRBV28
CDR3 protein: CASSPAGSNQPQHF
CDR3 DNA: TGTGCCAGCAGCCCCGCCGGGAGCAATCAGCCCCAGCATTTT

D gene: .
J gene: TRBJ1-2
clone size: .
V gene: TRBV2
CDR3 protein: CASSPGTRSQGTF
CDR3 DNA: TGTGCCAGCAGCCCCGGCACACGCTCACAGGGTACCTTC

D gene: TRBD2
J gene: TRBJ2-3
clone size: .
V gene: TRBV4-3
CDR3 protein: CASSQDSPGTSSERGGDTQYF
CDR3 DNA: TGCGCCAGCAGCCAAGATTCACCGGGGACTAGCAGCGAGCGGGGAGGCGATACGCAGTATTTT

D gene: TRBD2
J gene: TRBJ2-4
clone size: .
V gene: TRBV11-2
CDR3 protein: CASSFGLAGIQYF
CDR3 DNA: TGTGCCAGCAGCTTTGGACTAGCAGGCATTCAGTACTTC

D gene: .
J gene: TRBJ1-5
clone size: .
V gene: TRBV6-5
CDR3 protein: CASSSGFNQPQHF
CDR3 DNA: TGTGCCAGCAGTTCGGGTTTTAATCAGCCCCAGCATTTT

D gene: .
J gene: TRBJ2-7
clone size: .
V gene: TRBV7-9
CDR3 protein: CASSLVPSSHEQYF
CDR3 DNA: TGTGCCAGCAGCTTAGTCCCCTCCAGCCACGAGCAGTACTTC

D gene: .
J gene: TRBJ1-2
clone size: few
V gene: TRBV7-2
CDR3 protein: CASSLTGQSGRGYTF
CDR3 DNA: TGTGCCAGCAGCTTGACAGGCCAAAGCGGTCGCGGCTACACCTTC

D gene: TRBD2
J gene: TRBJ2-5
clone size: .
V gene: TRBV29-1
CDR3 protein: CSVVGTIETQYF
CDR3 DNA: TGCAGCGTTGTAGGGACTATAGAGACCCAGTACTTC

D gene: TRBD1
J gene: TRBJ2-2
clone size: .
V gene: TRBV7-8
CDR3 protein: CASSGHRGLSTGELFF
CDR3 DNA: TGTGCCAGCAGCGGTCACAGGGGGCTAAGCACCGGGGAGCTGTTTTTT

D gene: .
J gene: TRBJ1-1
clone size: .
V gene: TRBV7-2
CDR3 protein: CASSLASPEWGGDTEAFF
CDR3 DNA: TGTGCCAGCAGCTTAGCTTCCCCGGAGTGGGGCGGGGACACTGAAGCTTTCTTT

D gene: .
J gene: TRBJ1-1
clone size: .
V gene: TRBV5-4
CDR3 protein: CASSLERGTEAFF
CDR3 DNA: TGTGCCAGCAGCTTGGAAAGAGGGACTGAAGCTTTCTTT

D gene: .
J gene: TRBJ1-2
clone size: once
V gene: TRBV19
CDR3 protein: CASSETDYGYTF
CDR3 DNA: TGTGCCAGTAGTGAGACGGACTATGGCTACACCTTC

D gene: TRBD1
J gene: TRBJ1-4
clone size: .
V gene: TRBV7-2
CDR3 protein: CASRFGQGEKLFF
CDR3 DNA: TGTGCCAGCAGATTCGGACAGGGGGAAAAACTGTTTTTT

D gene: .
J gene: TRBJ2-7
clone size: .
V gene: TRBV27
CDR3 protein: CASRSTRGSSYEQYF
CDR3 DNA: TGTGCCAGCAGAAGTACGCGGGGCAGCTCCTACGAGCAGTACTTC

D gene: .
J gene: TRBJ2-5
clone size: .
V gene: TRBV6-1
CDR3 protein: CASNRDGQETQYF
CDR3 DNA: TGTGCCAGCAATAGGGACGGGCAAGAGACCCAGTACTTC

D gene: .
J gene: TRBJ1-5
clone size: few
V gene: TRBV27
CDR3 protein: CASSFQGGDQPQHF
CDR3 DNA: TGTGCCAGCAGTTTCCAAGGGGGAGATCAGCCCCAGCATTTT

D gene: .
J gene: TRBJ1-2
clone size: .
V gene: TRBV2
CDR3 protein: CASSVERGYTF
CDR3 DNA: TGTGCCAGCAGTGTAGAGAGGGGCTACACCTTC

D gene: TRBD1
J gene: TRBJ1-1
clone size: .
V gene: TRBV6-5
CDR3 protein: CASRFDRVNTEAFF
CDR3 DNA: TGTGCCAGCAGGTTTGACAGGGTGAACACTGAAGCTTTCTTT

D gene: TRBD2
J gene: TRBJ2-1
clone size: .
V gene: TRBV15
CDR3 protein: CATSRGTSKYNEQFF
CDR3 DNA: TGTGCCACCAGCAGGGGGACTAGCAAATACAATGAGCAGTTCTTC

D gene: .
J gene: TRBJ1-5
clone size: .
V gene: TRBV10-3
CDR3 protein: CAISEPGPYTTKQHF
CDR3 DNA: TGTGCCATCAGTGAGCCGGGACCCTATACCACAAAGCAGCATTTT

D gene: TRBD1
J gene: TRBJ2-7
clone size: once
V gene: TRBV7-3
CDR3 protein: CASSLRDRGPQYF
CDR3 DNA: TGTGCCAGCAGTCTTCGGGACAGGGGTCCGCAGTACTTC

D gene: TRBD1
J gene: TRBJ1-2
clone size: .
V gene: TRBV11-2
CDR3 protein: CASENRGNDYGYTF
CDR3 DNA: TGTGCCAGCGAAAACAGGGGGAATGACTATGGCTACACCTTC

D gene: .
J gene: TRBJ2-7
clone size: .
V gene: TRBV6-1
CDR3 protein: CASIRSSSYSEQYF
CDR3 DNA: TGTGCCAGCATAAGATCCTCCTCATATTCCGAGCAGTACTTC

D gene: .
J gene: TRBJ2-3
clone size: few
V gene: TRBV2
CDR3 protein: CASSPGPHTQYF
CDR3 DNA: TGTGCCAGCAGCCCGGGACCACATACGCAGTATTTT

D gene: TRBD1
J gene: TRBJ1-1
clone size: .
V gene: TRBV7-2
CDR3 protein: CASSSRTGENTEAFF
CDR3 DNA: TGTGCCAGCAGCTCCCGGACAGGGGAAAACACTGAAGCTTTCTTT

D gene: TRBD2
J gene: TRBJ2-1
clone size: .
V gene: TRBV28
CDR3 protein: CASTPPFASWIAGNEQFF
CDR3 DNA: TGTGCCAGCACTCCTCCCTTCGCCTCCTGGATAGCGGGGAATGAGCAGTTCTTC

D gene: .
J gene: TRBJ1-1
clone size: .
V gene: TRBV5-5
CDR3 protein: CASSLVGVNTEAFF
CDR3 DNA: TGTGCCAGCAGCTTGGTGGGCGTGAACACTGAAGCTTTCTTT

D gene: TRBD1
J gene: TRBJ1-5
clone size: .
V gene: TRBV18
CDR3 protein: CASSISVGQGPYSNQPQHF
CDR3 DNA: TGTGCCAGCTCAATCAGCGTAGGACAGGGGCCTTATAGCAATCAGCCCCAGCATTTT

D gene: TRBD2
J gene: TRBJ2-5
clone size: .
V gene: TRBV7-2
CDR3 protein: CASSFLAGGRETQYF
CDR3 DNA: TGTGCCAGCAGCTTCCTAGCGGGAGGTCGAGAGACCCAGTACTTC

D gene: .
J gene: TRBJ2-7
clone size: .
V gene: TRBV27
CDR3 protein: CASRPLGAGVYEQYF
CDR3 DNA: TGTGCCAGCCGGCCCTTGGGGGCGGGGGTCTACGAGCAGTACTTC

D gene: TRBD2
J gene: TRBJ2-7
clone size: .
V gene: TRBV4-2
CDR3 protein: CASSQAGLAAYEQYF
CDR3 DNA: TGTGCCAGCAGCCAGGCGGGACTAGCGGCTTACGAGCAGTACTTC

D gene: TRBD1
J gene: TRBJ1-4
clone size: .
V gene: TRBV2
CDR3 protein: CASSPTGTGIEKLFF
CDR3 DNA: TGTGCCAGCAGTCCTACCGGGACAGGGATCGAAAAACTGTTTTTT

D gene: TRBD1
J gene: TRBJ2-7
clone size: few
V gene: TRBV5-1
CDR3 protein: CASSPRQGNYEQYF
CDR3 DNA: TGCGCCAGCAGCCCTAGACAGGGAAACTACGAGCAGTACTTC

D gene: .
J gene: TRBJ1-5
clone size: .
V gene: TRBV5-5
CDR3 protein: CASSATPGHQPQHF
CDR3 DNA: TGTGCCAGCAGTGCGACGCCAGGGCATCAGCCCCAGCATTTT

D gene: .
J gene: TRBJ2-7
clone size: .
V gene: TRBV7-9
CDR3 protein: CASSSSIQGHDGQSYEQYF
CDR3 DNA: TGTGCCAGCAGCTCTTCTATTCAAGGACACGATGGACAGTCCTACGAGCAGTACTTC

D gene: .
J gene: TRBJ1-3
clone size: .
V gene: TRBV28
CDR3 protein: CASSSTVIGNTIYF
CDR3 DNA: TGTGCCAGCAGTTCCACAGTTATTGGAAACACCATATATTTT

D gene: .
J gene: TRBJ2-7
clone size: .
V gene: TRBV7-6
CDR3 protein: CASSLAVPGLSYEQYF
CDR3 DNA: TGTGCCAGCAGCTTAGCGGTTCCGGGACTTTCCTACGAGCAGTACTTC

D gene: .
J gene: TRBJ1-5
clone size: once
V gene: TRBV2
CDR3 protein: CAGNVPNQPQHF
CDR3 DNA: TGTGCCGGAAATGTCCCCAATCAGCCCCAGCATTTT

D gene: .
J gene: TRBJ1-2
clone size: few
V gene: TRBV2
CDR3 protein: CASRAPGTNYGYTF
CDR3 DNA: TGTGCCAGCAGGGCTCCGGGAACCAACTATGGCTACACCTTC

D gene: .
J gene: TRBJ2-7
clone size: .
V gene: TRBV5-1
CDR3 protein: CASSLAGQTYEQYF
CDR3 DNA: TGCGCCAGCAGCTTGGCGGGACAAACCTACGAGCAGTACTTC

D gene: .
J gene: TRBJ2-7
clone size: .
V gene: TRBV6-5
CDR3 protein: CASSEGYEQYF
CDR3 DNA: TGTGCCAGCAGTGAGGGCTACGAGCAGTACTTC

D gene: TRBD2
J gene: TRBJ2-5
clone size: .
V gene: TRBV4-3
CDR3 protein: CASSQLPGLAGSLETQYF
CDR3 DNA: TGCGCCAGCAGCCAACTCCCAGGACTAGCGGGTTCTCTGGAGACCCAGTACTTC

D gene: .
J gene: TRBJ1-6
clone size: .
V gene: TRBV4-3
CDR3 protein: CASSQDGTEYNSPLHF
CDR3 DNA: TGCGCCAGCAGCCAAGATGGAACAGAGTATAATTCACCCCTCCACTTT

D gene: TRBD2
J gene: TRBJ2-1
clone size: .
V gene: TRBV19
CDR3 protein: CASSIEGLAGDRSYNEQFF
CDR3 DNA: TGTGCCAGTAGTATAGAGGGACTAGCGGGAGATCGATCCTACAATGAGCAGTTCTTC

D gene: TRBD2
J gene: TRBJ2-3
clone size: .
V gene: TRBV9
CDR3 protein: CASSLQASGSHTDTQYF
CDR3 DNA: TGTGCCAGCAGCCTCCAGGCTAGCGGGAGCCACACAGATACGCAGTATTTT

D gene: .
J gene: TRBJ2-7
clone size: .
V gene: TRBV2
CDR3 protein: CASSEDGSPYEQYF
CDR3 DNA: TGTGCCAGCAGTGAGGACGGATCCCCCTACGAGCAGTACTTC

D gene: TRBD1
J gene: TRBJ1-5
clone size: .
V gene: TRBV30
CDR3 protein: CAWSTTGGPQPQHF
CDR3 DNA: TGTGCCTGGAGTACGACAGGGGGCCCTCAGCCCCAGCATTTT